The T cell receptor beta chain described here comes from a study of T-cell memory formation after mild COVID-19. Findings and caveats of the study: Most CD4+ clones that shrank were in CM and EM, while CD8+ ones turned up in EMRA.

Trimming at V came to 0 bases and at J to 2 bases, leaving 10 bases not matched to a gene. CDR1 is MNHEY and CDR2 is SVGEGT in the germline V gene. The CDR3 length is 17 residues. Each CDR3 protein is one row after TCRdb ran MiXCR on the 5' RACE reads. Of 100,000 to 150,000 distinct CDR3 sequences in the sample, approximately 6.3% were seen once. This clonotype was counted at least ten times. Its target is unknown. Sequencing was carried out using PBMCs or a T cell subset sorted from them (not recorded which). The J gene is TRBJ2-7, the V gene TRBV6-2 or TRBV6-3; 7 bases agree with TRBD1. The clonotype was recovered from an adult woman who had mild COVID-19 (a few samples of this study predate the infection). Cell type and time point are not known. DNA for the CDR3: TGTGCCAGCAGTTACTCGATTGGTGGGACAGCCACCTACGAGCAGTACTTC. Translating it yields CASSYSIGGTATYEQYF.